This T cell receptor beta chain was captured in a study of shared clonotypes between healthy human individuals. Comment on this clone: Its antigen remains unknown.

Trimming removed 4 bases from V and 0 bases from J; junction bases left unmatched: 6. The V gene's germline CDR1 is SGHTS and CDR2 YDEGEE. This CDR3 spans 15 amino acids. Study-level results: A generally larger estimated richness was seen in naive subsets than in memory subsets.

Replicate PCRs run on sorted subsets employed approximately 0.2 ug DNA, roughly 30,000 T cell genomes. Profiling relied on immunoSEQ multiplex PCR, and the TCRdb table lists in-frame clones only, not all of them. The sample has under 600,000 clones; about 97% are singletons. Source material: naive CD4+ T cells sorted from blood. Subset meaning: CD45RA+ positively selected. The source of this sequence is a woman in her twenties or thirties in good health. The V call is TRBV5-8, the J call TRBJ1-2; TRBD1 matches 7 bases. The CDR3 loop reads CASSRGDRSNYGYTF. CDR3 nucleotides: TGTGCCAGCAGCCGGGGGGACAGATCTAACTATGGCTACACCTTC.